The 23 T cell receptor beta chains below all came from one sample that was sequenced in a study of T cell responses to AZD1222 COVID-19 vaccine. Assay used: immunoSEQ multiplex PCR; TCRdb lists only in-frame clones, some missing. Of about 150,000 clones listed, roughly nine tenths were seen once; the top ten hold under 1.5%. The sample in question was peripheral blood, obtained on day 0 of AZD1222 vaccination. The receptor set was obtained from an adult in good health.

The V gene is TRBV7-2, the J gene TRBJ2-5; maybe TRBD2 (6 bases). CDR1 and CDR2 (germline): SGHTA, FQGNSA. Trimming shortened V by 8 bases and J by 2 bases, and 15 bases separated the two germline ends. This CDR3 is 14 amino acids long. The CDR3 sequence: CASGQGTPQETQYF. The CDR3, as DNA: TGTGCCAGCGGGCAAGGGACTCCACAAGAGACCCAGTACTTC. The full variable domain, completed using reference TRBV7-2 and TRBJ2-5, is GAGVSQSPSNKVTEKGKDVELRCDPISGHTALYWYRQSLGQGLEFLIYFQGNSAPDKSGLPSDRFSAERTGGSVSTLTIQRTQQEDSAVYLCASGQGTPQETQYFGPGTRLLVL.

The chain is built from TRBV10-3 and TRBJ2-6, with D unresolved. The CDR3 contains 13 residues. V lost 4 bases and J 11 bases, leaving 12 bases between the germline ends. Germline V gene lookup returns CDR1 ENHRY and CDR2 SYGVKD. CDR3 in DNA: TGTGCCATCAGTGTGAAACGCTTTTACGTCCTGACTTTC. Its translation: CAISVKRFYVLTF.

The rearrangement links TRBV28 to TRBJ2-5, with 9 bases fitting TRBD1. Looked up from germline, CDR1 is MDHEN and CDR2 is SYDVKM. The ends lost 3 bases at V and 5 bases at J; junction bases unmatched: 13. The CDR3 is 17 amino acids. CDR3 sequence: CASSFGGSDRGEETQYF. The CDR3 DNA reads TGTGCCAGCAGTTTTGGGGGCTCGGACAGGGGAGAGGAGACCCAGTACTTC.

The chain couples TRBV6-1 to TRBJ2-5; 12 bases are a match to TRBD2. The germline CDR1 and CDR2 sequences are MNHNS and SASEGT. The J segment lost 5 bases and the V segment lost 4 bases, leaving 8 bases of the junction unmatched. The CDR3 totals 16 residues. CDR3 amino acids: CASSGLAGGPYETQYF. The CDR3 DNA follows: TGTGCCAGCAGTGGTCTAGCGGGAGGGCCATATGAGACCCAGTACTTC.

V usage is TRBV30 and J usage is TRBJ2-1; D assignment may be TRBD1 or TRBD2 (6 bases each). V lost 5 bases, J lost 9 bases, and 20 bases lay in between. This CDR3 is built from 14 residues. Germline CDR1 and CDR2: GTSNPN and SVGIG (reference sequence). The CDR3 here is CAWAGTPSRGEQFF. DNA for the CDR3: TGTGCCTGGGCCGGGACTCCGTCCAGGGGTGAGCAGTTCTTC.

The CDR3 DNA reads as TGTGCCACCAGCCTACGACTGGTCACAGATACGCAGTATTTT. Its translation: CATSLRLVTDTQYF. V usage is TRBV15 and J usage is TRBJ2-3; D unclear. V was trimmed by 5 bases and J by 2 bases, leaving 11 bases between them. This CDR3 has 14 residues. CDR1 LNHNV and CDR2 YYDKDF come from the germline V gene (reference sequence).

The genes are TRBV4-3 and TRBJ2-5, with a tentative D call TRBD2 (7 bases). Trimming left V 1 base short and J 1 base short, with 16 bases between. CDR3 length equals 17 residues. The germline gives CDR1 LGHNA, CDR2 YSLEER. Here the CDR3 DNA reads TGCGCCAGCAGCCAAGGGGGCCTGGGGGGGCCCCAAGAGACCCAGTACTTC. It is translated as CASSQGGLGGPQETQYF.

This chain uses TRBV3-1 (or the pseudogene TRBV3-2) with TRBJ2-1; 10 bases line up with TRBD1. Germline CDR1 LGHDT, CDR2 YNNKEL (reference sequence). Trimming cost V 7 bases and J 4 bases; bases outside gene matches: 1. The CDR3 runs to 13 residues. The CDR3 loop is CASKGQGYNEQFF. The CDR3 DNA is TGTGCCAGCAAGGGACAGGGGTACAATGAGCAGTTCTTC.

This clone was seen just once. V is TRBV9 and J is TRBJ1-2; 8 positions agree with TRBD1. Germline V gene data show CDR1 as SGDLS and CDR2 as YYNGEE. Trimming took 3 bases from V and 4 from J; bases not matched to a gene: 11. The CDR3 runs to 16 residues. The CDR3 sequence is CASSASHHGTGYGYTF. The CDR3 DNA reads TGTGCCAGCAGCGCCTCCCACCACGGGACAGGCTATGGCTACACCTTC.

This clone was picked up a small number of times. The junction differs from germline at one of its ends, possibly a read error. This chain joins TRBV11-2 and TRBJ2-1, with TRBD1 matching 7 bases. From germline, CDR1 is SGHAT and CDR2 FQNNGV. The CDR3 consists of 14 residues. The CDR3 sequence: CASSFDLQGLAGVF. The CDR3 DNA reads TGTGCCAGCAGCTTCGATTTACAGGGGCTGGCCGGGGTCTTC.

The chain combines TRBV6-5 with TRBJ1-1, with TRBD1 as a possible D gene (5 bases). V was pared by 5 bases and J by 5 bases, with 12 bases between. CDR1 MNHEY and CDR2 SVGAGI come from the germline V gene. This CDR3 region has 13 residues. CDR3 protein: CASSQREGTEAFF. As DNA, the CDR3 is TGTGCCAGCAGTCAACGGGAGGGGACTGAAGCTTTCTTT.

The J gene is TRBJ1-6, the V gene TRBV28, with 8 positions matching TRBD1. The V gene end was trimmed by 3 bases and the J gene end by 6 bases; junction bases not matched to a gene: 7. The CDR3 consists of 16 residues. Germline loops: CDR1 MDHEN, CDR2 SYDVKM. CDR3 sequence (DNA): TGTGCCAGCAGTTTGTTGGGCGGACAGGGTAATTCACCCCTCCACTTT. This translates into CASSLLGGQGNSPLHF. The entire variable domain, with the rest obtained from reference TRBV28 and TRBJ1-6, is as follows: DVKVTQSSRYLVKRTGEKVFLECVQDMDHENMFWYRQDPGLGLRLIYFSYDVKMKEKGDIPEGYSVSREKKERFSLILESASTNQTSMYLCASSLLGGQGNSPLHFGNGTRLTVT.

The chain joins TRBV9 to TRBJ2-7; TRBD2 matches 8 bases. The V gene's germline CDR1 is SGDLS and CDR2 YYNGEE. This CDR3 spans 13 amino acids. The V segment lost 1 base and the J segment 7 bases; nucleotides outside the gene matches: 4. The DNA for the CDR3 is TGTGCCAGCAGCGTAACTAGCGGCCGGGAGCAGTACTTC. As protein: CASSVTSGREQYF.

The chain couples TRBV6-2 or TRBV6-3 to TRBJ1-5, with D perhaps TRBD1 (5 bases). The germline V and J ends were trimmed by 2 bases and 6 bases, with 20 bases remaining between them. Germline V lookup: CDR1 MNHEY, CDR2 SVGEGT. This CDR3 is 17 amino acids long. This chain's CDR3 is CASSYGVRAVSSQPQHF. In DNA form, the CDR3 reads TGTGCCAGCAGTTACGGGGTCAGGGCTGTTTCGAGTCAGCCCCAGCATTTT.

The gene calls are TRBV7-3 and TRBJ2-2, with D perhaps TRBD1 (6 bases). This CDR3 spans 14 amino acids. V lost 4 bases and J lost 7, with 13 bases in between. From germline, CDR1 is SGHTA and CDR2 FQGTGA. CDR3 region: CASSYTQGIGELFF. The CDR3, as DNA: TGTGCCAGCAGCTATACTCAGGGGATCGGGGAGCTGTTTTTT.

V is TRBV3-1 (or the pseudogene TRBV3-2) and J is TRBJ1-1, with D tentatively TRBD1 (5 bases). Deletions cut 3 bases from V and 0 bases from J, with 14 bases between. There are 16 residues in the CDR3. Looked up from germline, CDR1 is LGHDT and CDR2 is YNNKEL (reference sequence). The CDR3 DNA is TGTGCCAGCAGCCATTTATCTAGGGACGTGAACACTGAAGCTTTCTTT. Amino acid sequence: CASSHLSRDVNTEAFF.

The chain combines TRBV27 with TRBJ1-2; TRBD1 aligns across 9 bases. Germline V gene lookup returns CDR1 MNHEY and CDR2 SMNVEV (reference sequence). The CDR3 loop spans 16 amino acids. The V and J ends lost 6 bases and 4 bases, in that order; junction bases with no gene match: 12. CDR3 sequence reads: CASRLSVGQGSYGYTF. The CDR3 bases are TGTGCCAGCAGGCTAAGTGTGGGACAGGGATCCTATGGCTACACCTTC.

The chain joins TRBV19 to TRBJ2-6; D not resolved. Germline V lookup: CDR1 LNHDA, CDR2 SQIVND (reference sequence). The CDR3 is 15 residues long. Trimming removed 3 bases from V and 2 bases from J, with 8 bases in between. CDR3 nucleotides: TGTGCCAGTAGTATGTTTGGTCCTGGGGCCAACGTCCTGACTTTC. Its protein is CASSMFGPGANVLTF.

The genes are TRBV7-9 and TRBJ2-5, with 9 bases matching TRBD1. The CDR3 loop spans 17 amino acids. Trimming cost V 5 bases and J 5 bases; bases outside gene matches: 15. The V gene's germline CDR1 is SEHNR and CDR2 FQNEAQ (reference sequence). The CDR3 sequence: CASSESTGGPLFETQYF. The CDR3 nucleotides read TGTGCCAGCAGCGAATCGACAGGGGGGCCTCTTTTTGAGACCCAGTACTTC.

The CDR3 is CASSYAGNQPQHF. The CDR3 nucleotides are TGTGCCAGCAGTTATGCAGGGAATCAGCCCCAGCATTTT. The V call is TRBV6-2 or TRBV6-3, the J call TRBJ1-5, with a weak D call TRBD1 (5 bases). The V end was cut by 3 bases, the J end by 4 bases, with 7 bases between. This CDR3 is built from 13 residues. Germline V lookup: CDR1 MNHEY, CDR2 SVGEGT.

CDR3 DNA sequence: TGTGCCAGCAGCTTAACAGGGCAGAACACTGAAGCTTTCTTT. Translated: CASSLTGQNTEAFF. The V call is TRBV7-3, the J call TRBJ1-1; D ambiguous. The CDR3 is made up of 14 amino acids. The V gene's germline CDR1 is SGHTA and CDR2 FQGTGA. The V and J ends lost 0 bases and 1 base respectively, with 6 bases between them.

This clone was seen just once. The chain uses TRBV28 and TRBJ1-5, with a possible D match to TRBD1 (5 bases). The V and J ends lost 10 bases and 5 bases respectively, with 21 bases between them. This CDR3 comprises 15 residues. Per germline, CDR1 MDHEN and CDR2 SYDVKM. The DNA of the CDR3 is TGTGCCACTAGAGCTTCTAGGGGAGGCCATCAGCCCCAGCATTTT. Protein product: CATRASRGGHQPQHF.

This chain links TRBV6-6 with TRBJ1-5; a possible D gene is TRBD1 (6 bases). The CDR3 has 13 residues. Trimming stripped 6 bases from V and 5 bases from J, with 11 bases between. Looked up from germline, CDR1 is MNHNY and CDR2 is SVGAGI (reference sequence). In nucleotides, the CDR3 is TGTGCCAGCAGACCCGACAGGCATCAGCCCCAGCATTTT. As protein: CASRPDRHQPQHF.